This T cell receptor beta chain is from a study of blood T cell repertoires in COVID-19. The CDR3 contains 15 residues. Trimming cost V 4 bases and J 5 bases; bases outside gene matches: 8. Germline CDR1 is SEHNR and CDR2 is FQNEAQ (reference sequence). Assay: immunoSEQ multiplex PCR; the TCRdb copy retains only in-frame clones and omits some. The data show hundreds of thousands of clones, around 88% seen once. The V and J genes are TRBV7-9 and TRBJ1-5; TRBD1 matches 7 bases. This clonotype was obtained from an elderly man with acute or convalescent COVID-19. Sequenced material: peripheral blood. The CDR3 region has the DNA TGTGCCAGCAGCTCCGAGACCACAGGGGATCAGCCCCAGCATTTT. Translated, it gives CASSSETTGDQPQHF.